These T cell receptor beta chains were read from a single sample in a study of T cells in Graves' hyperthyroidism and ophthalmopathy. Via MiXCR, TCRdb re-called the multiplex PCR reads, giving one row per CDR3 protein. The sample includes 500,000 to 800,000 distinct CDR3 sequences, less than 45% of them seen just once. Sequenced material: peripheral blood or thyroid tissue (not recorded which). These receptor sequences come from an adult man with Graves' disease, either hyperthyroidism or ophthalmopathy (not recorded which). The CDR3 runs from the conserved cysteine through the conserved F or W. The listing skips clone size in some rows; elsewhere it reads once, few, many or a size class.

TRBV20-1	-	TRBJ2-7	CSASSPQVRGNEQYF
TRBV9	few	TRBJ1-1	CASSVGTSERWDTEAFF
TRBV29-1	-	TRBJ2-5	CSAIATGGDETQYF
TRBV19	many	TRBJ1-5	CASSRTSGQGDQPQHF
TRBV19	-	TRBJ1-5	CAWSVTDRGVQPQHF
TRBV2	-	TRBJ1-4	CASRSPRVNEKLFF
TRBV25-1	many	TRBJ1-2	CASSESDENLYGYTF
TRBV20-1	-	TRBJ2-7	CSARDSGVAYEQYF
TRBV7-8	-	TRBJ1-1	CASRSGIPNTEAFF
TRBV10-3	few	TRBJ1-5	CASSEPRNSNQPQHF
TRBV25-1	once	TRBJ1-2	CASSEGRQTDYGYTF
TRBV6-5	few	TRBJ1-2	CASSEISGYTF
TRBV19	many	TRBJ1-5	CASSTDRQGYQPQHF
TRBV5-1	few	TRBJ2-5	CASRTSGVQETQYF
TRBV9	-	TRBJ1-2	CASSVGWTFSDYGYTF
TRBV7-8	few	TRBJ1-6	CASSSFIQGPNSPLHF
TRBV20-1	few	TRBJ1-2	CSASLGSNYGYTF
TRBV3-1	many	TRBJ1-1	CASSQGSEAFF
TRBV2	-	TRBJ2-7	CASRSGTGVRTYEQYF
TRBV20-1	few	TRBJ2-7	CSAPVGGLSYEQYF
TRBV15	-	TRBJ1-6	CATSRNYNSPLHF
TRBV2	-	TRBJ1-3	CASKQGSSGNTIYF
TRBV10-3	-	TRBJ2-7	CAIRGTGDFSF
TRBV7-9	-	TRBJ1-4	CASSLGANTEKLFF
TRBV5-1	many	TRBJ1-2	CASSSLQGKGDYGYTF
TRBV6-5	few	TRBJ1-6	CASSSTGASPLHF